This T cell receptor beta chain is from a study of CD8+CD57+ T cells in acquired aplastic anemia. At the level of the study: DNA per sorted CD4+ or CD8+ sample ranged roughly 0.17 to 27.4 ug, averaging roughly 3.2 ug. On average, healthy donors gave 8.5 million to 13 million reads for CD4+ cells. Study-level points and caveats: Approximately 27 CD8+ CDR3 sequences occurred in both the patients and the controls.

Profiling that covered TCR beta VDJ and CDR3 relied on genomic DNA as its template. TCRdb processed the reads anew with MiXCR; each CDR3 protein has one entry. The sample shows some 150,000 distinct CDR3 sequences, 41% of them seen only once. About this clonotype itself: Its antigen is not known.

The CDR3 is 15 residues long. Germline CDR1 reads MNHEY; CDR2 reads SMNVEV (reference sequence). V was shortened by 8 bases and J by 2 bases, with 18 bases between the two germline ends. This receptor was taken from a human donor in good health, serving as a control. The V gene is TRBV27, the J gene TRBJ1-1, with D perhaps matching TRBD1 (5 bases). Sample: sorted CD4+, CD8+, or CD8+CD57+ T cells (not recorded which) from PBMCs. The CDR3 sequence is CASGPWGDSNTEAFF. The CDR3, as DNA: TGTGCCAGCGGTCCCTGGGGTGACAGCAACACTGAAGCTTTCTTT.